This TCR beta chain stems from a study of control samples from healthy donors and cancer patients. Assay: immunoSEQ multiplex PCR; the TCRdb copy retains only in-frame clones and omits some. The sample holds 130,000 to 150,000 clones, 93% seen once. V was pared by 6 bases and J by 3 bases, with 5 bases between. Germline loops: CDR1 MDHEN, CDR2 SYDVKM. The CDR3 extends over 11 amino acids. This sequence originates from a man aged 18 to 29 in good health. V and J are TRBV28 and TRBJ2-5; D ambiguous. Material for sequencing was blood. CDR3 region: CASSQKETQYF. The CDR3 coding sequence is TGTGCCAGCAGCCAGAAAGAGACCCAGTACTTC.